Listed below are T cell receptor beta chains from one sample, sequenced in a study of T cell responses to AZD1222 COVID-19 vaccine. Some clones are missing from TCRdb's copy, which holds only in-frame ones; the method was immunoSEQ multiplex PCR. The sample lists 150,000 to 200,000 clones; about 91% were seen once. The starting material was peripheral blood, obtained 28 days after the second AZD1222 dose. The source of these receptors is an adult who received the AZD1222 COVID-19 vaccine. The CDR3 runs from the conserved cysteine through the conserved F or W. A D gene is named only where the DNA matches it firmly.

CASSQEGGLGNTEAFF	TGTGCCAGCTCCCAGGAGGGGGGGCTAGGGAACACTGAAGCTTTCTTT	TRBJ1-1	TRBV2	.
CASSVGDGDYEQYF	TGTGCCAGCAGCGTAGGGGACGGGGACTACGAGCAGTACTTC	TRBJ2-7	TRBV9	.
CASSLAQGGGTEAFF	TGTGCCAGCAGCTTGGCTCAGGGGGGAGGCACTGAAGCTTTCTTT	TRBJ1-1	TRBV11-2	TRBD1
CASNGRDGRTDTQYF	TGTGCCAGCAACGGCCGGGACGGACGCACAGATACGCAGTATTTT	TRBJ2-3	TRBV9	.
CASSFSTSGSYEQYF	TGCGCCAGCAGCTTTTCGACTAGCGGTTCCTACGAGCAGTACTTC	TRBJ2-7	TRBV5-1	TRBD2
CASSPPTGLNTEAFF	TGTGCCAGCAGCCCACCGACAGGTCTGAACACTGAAGCTTTCTTT	TRBJ1-1	TRBV11-2	.
CAWSVFGDQPQHF	TGTGCCTGGAGTGTATTTGGGGATCAGCCCCAGCATTTT	TRBJ1-5	TRBV30	.
CASSGGQSYEQYF	TGTGCCAGCAGCGGCGGACAATCCTACGAGCAGTACTTC	TRBJ2-7	TRBV7-6	.
CASSLVHADGEETQYF	TGTGCCAGCAGCTTAGTCCACGCGGACGGGGAGGAGACCCAGTACTTC	TRBJ2-5	TRBV7-6	.
CASSPQGAQSLGAFF	TGTGCCAGCAGTCCACAGGGGGCCCAGTCCCTGGGGGCTTTCTTT	TRBJ1-1	TRBV6-5	TRBD1
CASSAPKQNTEAFF	TGTGCCAGCAGTGCCCCCAAACAAAACACTGAAGCTTTCTTT	TRBJ1-1	TRBV6-4	.
CASHTRGTYNEQFF	TGTGCCAGTCACACCAGGGGCACCTACAATGAGCAGTTCTTC	TRBJ2-1	TRBV19	.
CASRGTPGGYYEQYF	TGTGCCAGCCGTGGGACACCCGGGGGCTACTACGAGCAGTACTTC	TRBJ2-7	TRBV2	.
CATYRPTGQIFTDTQYF	TGTGCCACCTATCGCCCAACGGGACAAATTTTCACAGATACGCAGTATTTT	TRBJ2-3	TRBV2	.